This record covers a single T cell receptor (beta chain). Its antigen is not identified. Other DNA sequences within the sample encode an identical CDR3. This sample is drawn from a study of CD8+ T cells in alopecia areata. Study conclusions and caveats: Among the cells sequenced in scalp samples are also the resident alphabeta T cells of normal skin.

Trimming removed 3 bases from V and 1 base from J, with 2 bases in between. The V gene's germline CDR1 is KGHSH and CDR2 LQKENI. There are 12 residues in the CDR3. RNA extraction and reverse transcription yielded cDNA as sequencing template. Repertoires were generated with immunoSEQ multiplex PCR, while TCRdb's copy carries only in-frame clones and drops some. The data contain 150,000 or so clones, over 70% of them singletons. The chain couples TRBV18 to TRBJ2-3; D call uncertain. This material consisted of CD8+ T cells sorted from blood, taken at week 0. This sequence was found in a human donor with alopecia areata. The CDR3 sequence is CASSPRTDTQYF. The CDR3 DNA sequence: TGTGCCAGCTCACCGCGCACAGATACGCAGTATTTT. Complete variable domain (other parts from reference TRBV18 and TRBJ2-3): NAGVMQNPRHLVRRRGQEARLRCSPMKGHSHVYWYRQLPEEGLKFMVYLQKENIIDESGMPKERFSAEFPKEGPSILRIQQVVRGDSAAYFCASSPRTDTQYFGPGTRLTVL.